Listed here are 9 T cell receptor beta chains from one sample, sequenced in a study of identifying expanded T cells in peripheral blood. Only in-frame clones appear in the TCRdb table, and some are missing; sequencing was by immunoSEQ multiplex PCR. Of under 100,000 clones in the sample, about 90% are singletons; the top ten hold around 7%. The sample comprised blood. The source of these receptors is a person aged 18 to 75 in good health.

The chain links TRBV7-2 to TRBJ1-3; D is possibly TRBD1 (6 bases). The V end lost 2 bases, the J end lost 1 base, and 9 bases lay between the germline ends. The CDR3 totals 15 residues. The germline V gene has CDR1 SGHTA and CDR2 FQGNSA. The CDR3: CASSLLGGSGNTIYF. The CDR3 DNA follows: TGTGCCAGCAGCTTATTAGGGGGATCTGGAAACACCATATATTTT.

This chain joins TRBV30 and TRBJ1-2, with D hard to call. Germline V lookup: CDR1 GTSNPN, CDR2 SVGIG (reference sequence). The CDR3 consists of 13 residues. Trimming took off 0 bases at V and 2 bases at J, with 7 bases between the two ends. The CDR3 is CAWSVLGNYGYTF. CDR3 DNA sequence: TGTGCCTGGAGTGTACTGGGGAACTATGGCTACACCTTC.

This sequence joins TRBV11-2 and TRBJ1-1; 8 nucleotides align to TRBD1. CDR3 length: 15 residues. V lost 0 bases and J lost 7; bases outside the gene matches: 7. Germline values: CDR1 SGHAT, CDR2 FQNNGV. The CDR3 spells CASSLETPGGGEAFF. The CDR3 coding sequence is TGTGCCAGCAGCTTAGAGACCCCAGGGGGCGGTGAAGCTTTCTTT.

The rearrangement uses TRBV13 and TRBJ2-7; 7 bases are shared with TRBD2. The ends lost 7 bases at V and 8 bases at J; junction bases unmatched: 8. Germline assignment: CDR1 PRHDT and CDR2 FYEKMQ (reference sequence). CDR3 size: 12 residues. The CDR3, as DNA: TGTGCCAGCACCGGGGGGAGGGGTAAGCAGTACTTC. This encodes CASTGGRGKQYF.

This rearrangement joins TRBV18 to TRBJ2-7; D perhaps matches TRBD1 (6 bases). The CDR3 is made up of 17 amino acids. The V and J ends lost 2 bases and 2 bases respectively, with 19 bases between them. Germline V gives CDR1 KGHSH, CDR2 LQKENI. CDR3 DNA: TGTGCCAGCTCACCAGAGGTGGGGTGGGGGACAACCTACGAGCAGTACTTC. Translation: CASSPEVGWGTTYEQYF.

The rearrangement joins TRBV30 to TRBJ1-1; TRBD1 might be the D (6 bases). Germline assignment: CDR1 GTSNPN and CDR2 SVGIG (reference sequence). The CDR3 spans 14 residues. Trimming removed 0 bases at V and 1 base at J, with 9 bases between. The CDR3 is CAWSVGGSNTEAFF. The CDR3 region has the DNA TGTGCCTGGAGTGTCGGGGGCTCGAACACTGAAGCTTTCTTT. The full variable domain, completed using reference TRBV30 and TRBJ1-1, is SQTIHQWPATLVQPVGSPLSLECTVEGTSNPNLYWYRQAAGRGLQLLFYSVGIGQISSEVPQNLSASRPQDRQFILSSKKLLLSDSGFYLCAWSVGGSNTEAFFGQGTRLTVV.

This clone occurred once. The chain is built from TRBV29-1 and TRBJ2-7, with TRBD1 matching 8 bases. V shed 7 bases, J shed 5 bases, and the junction held 10 bases outside the gene matches. The CDR3 runs to 13 residues. In germline, CDR1 is SQVTM, CDR2 ANQGSEA. The CDR3 nucleotides are TGCAGCGCTGGCAGACAGGGGAGCAACGAGCAGTACTTC. Protein: CSAGRQGSNEQYF.

The chain has TRBV19 and TRBJ2-5; D possibly corresponds to TRBD2 (6 bases). Germline loops: CDR1 LNHDA, CDR2 SQIVND (reference sequence). V lost 3 bases, J lost 1 base, and 15 bases lay in between. This CDR3 spans 16 amino acids. The chain's CDR3 is CASSMAQTRTQETQYF. DNA of the CDR3: TGTGCCAGTAGTATGGCCCAGACTAGAACCCAAGAGACCCAGTACTTC.

To note about this clone: An end of the junction does not agree with germline; a read error may underlie this. The chain joins TRBV2 to TRBJ1-2, with TRBD1 as a possible D gene (6 bases). Germline CDR1 and CDR2: SNHLY and FYNNEI. The CDR3 length is 11 residues. CDR3 DNA sequence: TGTGCCAGCATCGTCAGGGGTCTCGTAGCCTTC. Its protein product is CASIVRGLVAF.